The present T cell receptor (beta chain) was sequenced within a study of T cells after yellow fever vaccination. Notes on the study in general: Reappearing after the booster were most of the clones from primary vaccination (approximately 96% CD4, roughly 86% CD8). There was a possibility that FACS-sorted repertoires contained abundant clonotypes contaminating from the bulk population. Compared with primary, the secondary response was weaker and peaked at day 5, not 15. CD4 and CD8 compartments shared a small share of clonotypes, likely from convergent recombination.

In regard to this clonotype: Its target is not known.

TCRdb re-called the 5' RACE reads with MiXCR, one entry per CDR3 protein. The table lists fewer than 350,000 distinct CDR3 sequences, around 4% of them singletons. From germline, CDR1 is LNHDA and CDR2 SQIVND (reference sequence). The length of the CDR3 is 13 residues. V lost 8 bases, J lost 2 bases, and 4 bases stayed unmatched. V and J are TRBV19 and TRBJ2-5; 8 bases align to TRBD1. The receptor was derived from a man aged 18-30 years who received the YFV17D yellow fever vaccine. The material sequenced was PBMCs, taken on the day of the yellow fever booster vaccination. The CDR3 coding sequence is TGTGCCAGTGGACAGGGAATTCAAGAGACCCAGTACTTC. Protein: CASGQGIQETQYF.